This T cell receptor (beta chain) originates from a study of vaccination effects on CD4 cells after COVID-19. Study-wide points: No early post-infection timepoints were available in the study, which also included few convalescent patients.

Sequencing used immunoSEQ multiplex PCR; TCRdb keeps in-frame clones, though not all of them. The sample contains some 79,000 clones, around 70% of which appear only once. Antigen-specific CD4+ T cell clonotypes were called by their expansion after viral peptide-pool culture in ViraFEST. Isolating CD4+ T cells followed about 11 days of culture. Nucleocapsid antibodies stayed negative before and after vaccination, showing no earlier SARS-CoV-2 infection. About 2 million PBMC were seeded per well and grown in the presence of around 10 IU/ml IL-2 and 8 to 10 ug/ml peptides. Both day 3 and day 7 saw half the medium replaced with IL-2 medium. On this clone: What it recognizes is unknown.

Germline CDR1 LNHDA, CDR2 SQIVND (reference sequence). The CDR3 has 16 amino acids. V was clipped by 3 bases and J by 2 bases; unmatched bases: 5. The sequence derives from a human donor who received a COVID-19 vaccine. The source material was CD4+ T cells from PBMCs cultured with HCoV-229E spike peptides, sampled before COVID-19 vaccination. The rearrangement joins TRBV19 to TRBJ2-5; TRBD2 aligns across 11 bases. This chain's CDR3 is CASSIRGLAVQETQYF. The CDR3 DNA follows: TGTGCCAGTAGTATTCGGGGACTAGCGGTACAAGAGACCCAGTACTTC.